This TCR beta chain was retrieved from a study of shared clonotypes between healthy human individuals. A word on this clone: Its antigen is not identified.

CD8 cells classed as naive were CD45RO-negative and positively selected for CCR7, excluding terminally differentiated effector memory CD45RA+ cells. General study points: Naive subsets usually exceeded memory subsets in estimated richness.

Germline V gene lookup returns CDR1 SEHNR and CDR2 FQNEAQ (reference sequence). V lost 5 bases and J lost 2; bases outside the gene matches: 5. The CDR3 contains 14 residues. This table comes from immunoSEQ multiplex PCR, and its TCRdb copy is limited to in-frame clones, with some not included. The sample lists about 2 million clones; about 95% were seen once. The chain combines TRBV7-9 with TRBJ2-5; 7 bases map to TRBD2. The receptor was derived from a man between 18 and 29 years old in good health. Material: naive CD8+ T cells sorted from blood. The CDR3 bases are TGTGCCAGCAGCAGCGGGACGTTACAAGAGACCCAGTACTTC. This gives the protein CASSSGTLQETQYF.